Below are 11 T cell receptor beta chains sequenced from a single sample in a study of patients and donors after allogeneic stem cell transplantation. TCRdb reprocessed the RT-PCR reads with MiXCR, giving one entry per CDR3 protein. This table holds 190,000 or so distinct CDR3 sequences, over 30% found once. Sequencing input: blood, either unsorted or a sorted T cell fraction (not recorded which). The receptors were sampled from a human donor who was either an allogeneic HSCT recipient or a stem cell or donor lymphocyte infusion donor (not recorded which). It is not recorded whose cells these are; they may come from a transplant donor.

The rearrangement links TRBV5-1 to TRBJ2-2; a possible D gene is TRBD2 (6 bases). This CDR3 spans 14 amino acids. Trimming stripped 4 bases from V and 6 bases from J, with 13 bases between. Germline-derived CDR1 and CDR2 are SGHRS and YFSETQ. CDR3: CASSEGLSSGELFF. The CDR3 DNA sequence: TGCGCCAGCAGCGAGGGACTTTCATCCGGGGAGCTGTTTTTT.

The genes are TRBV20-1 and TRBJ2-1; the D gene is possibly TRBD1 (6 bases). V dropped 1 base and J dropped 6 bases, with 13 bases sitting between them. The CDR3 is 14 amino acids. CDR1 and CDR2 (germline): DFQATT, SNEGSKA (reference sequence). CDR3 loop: CSARGTSGVNEQFF. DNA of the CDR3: TGCAGTGCTAGAGGCACATCAGGGGTCAATGAGCAGTTCTTC.

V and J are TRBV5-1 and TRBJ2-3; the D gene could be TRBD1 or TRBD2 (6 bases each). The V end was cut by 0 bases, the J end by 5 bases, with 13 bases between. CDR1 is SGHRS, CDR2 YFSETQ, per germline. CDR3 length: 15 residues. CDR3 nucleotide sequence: TGCGCCAGCAGCTTGGCATGGGGGCGGGGAGATACGCAGTATTTT. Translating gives CASSLAWGRGDTQYF.

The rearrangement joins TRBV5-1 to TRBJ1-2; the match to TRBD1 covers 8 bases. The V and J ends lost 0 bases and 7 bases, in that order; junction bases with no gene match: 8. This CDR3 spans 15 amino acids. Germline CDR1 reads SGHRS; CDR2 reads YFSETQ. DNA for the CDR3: TGCGCCAGCAGCTTGGCTGCAGGACAGGGATCTGGCTACACCTTC. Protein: CASSLAAGQGSGYTF.

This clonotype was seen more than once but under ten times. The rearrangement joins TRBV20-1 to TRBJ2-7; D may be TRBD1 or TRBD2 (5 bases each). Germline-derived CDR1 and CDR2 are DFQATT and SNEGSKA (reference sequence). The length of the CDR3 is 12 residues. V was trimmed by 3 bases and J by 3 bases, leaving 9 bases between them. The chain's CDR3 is CSASGDRYEQYF. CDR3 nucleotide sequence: TGCAGTGCTAGCGGGGACCGCTACGAGCAGTACTTC.

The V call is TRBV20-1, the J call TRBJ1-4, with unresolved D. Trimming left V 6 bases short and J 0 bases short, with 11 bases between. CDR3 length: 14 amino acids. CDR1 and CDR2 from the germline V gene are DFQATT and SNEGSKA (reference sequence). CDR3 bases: TGCAGTGCAGATAGAACCGCAACTAATGAAAAACTGTTTTTT. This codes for CSADRTATNEKLFF.

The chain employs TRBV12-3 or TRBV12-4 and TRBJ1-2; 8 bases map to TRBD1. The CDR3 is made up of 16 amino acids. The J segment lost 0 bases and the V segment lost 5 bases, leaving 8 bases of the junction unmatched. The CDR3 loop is CASSKGDRPANYGYTF. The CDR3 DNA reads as TGTGCCAGCAGTAAGGGGGACAGGCCAGCTAACTATGGCTACACCTTC.

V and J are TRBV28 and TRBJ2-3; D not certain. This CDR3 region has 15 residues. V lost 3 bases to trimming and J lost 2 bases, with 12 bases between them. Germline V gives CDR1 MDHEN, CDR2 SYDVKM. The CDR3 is CASSLATADTDTQYF. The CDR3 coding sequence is TGTGCCAGCAGTTTGGCCACGGCTGACACAGATACGCAGTATTTT. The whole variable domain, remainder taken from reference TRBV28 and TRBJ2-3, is DVKVTQSSRYLVKRTGEKVFLECVQDMDHENMFWYRQDPGLGLRLIYFSYDVKMKEKGDIPEGYSVSREKKERFSLILESASTNQTSMYLCASSLATADTDTQYFGPGTRLTVL.

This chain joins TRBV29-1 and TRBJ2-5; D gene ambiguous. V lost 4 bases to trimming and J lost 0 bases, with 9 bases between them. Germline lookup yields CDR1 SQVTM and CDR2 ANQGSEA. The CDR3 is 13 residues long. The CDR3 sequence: CSVGLRYQETQYF. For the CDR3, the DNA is TGCAGCGTTGGATTAAGATACCAAGAGACCCAGTACTTC. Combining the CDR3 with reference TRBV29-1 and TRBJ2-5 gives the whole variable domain SAVISQKPSRDICQRGTSLTIQCQVDSQVTMMFWYRQQPGQSLTLIATANQGSEATYESGFVIDKFPISRPNLTFSTLTVSNMSPEDSSIYLCSVGLRYQETQYFGPGTRLLVL.

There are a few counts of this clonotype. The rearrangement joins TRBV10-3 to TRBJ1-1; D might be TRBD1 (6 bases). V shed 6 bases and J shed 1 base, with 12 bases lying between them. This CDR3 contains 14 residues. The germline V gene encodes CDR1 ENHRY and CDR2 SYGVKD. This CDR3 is CAISDRTANTEAFF. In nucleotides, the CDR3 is TGTGCCATCAGCGATCGGACAGCGAACACTGAAGCTTTCTTT.

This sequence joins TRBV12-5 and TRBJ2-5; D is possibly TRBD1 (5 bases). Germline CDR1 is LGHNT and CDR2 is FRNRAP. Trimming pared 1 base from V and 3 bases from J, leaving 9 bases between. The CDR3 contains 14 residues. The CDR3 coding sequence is TGTGCTAGTGGTTTGGACAGGACCGAAGAGACCCAGTACTTC. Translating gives CASGLDRTEETQYF.